This is a list of T cell receptor beta chains from one sample in a study of PD-1 blockade in classical Hodgkin lymphoma. Produced via immunoSEQ multiplex PCR; TCRdb's table is partial and in-frame only. Here the sample spans about 52,000 clones, roughly 86% being singletons. The sample here was peripheral blood mononuclear cells (PBMCs), taken before the fourth cycle of nivolumab. Receptor source: a human donor with classical Hodgkin lymphoma. The conserved cysteine and the conserved F or W are not part of the CDR3 here. The D gene is left open where the match is weak.

V gene: TRBV9; D gene: -; J gene: TRBJ2-5; CDR3 protein: ASSVGQLSKETQY
V gene: TRBV7-6; D gene: -; J gene: TRBJ1-6; CDR3 protein: ASSYGPNNSPLH
V gene: TRBV27; D gene: TRBD2; J gene: TRBJ2-7; CDR3 protein: ASSLTPGLAYEQY
V gene: TRBV11-3; D gene: TRBD2; J gene: TRBJ2-2; CDR3 protein: ASSFRSSGPTGELF
V gene: TRBV6-5; D gene: TRBD2; J gene: TRBJ2-7; CDR3 protein: ASSYWREGFGEQY
V gene: TRBV27; D gene: -; J gene: TRBJ2-3; CDR3 protein: ASSFTLTSTDTQY
V gene: TRBV7-9; D gene: TRBD2; J gene: TRBJ2-5; CDR3 protein: ASRTSGVQETQY
V gene: TRBV5-6; D gene: TRBD2; J gene: TRBJ2-1; CDR3 protein: ASSGAGTSGGAYNEQF
V gene: TRBV20-1; D gene: -; J gene: TRBJ2-5; CDR3 protein: SARFGETQY
V gene: TRBV28; D gene: -; J gene: TRBJ1-2; CDR3 protein: ASSPRWAGYT
V gene: TRBV21-1; D gene: -; J gene: TRBJ2-7; CDR3 protein: ATAESDRVDEQY
V gene: TRBV19; D gene: TRBD1; J gene: TRBJ2-7; CDR3 protein: ASSIDRGYEQY
V gene: TRBV6-1; D gene: TRBD2; J gene: TRBJ2-1; CDR3 protein: ASSATSGSSVNEQF
V gene: TRBV7-3; D gene: TRBD1; J gene: TRBJ1-6; CDR3 protein: ASSPTTGGSSPLH
V gene: TRBV2; D gene: -; J gene: TRBJ2-7; CDR3 protein: ASSETGVYFEQY
V gene: TRBV27; D gene: -; J gene: TRBJ1-6; CDR3 protein: ASSDSRARNSPLH
V gene: TRBV19; D gene: -; J gene: TRBJ2-3; CDR3 protein: ASSIGPYGTDTQY
V gene: TRBV5-6; D gene: TRBD1; J gene: TRBJ1-2; CDR3 protein: ASSSGQGTYGYT
V gene: TRBV4-2; D gene: TRBD2; J gene: TRBJ2-7; CDR3 protein: ASSQDLAGGRIGHFYEQY
V gene: TRBV2; D gene: -; J gene: TRBJ1-1; CDR3 protein: ASRWGGSEAF
V gene: TRBV21-1; D gene: -; J gene: TRBJ1-5; CDR3 protein: AIPRTGKDQPQH
V gene: TRBV28; D gene: -; J gene: TRBJ1-2; CDR3 protein: ASRIGARPNGYT
V gene: TRBV15; D gene: -; J gene: TRBJ2-6; CDR3 protein: ATSGGLGSGANVLT
V gene: TRBV5-1; D gene: -; J gene: TRBJ2-5; CDR3 protein: ASSLGVDDSRETQY
V gene: TRBV6-5; D gene: TRBD1; J gene: TRBJ1-1; CDR3 protein: ASSMGQRNTEAF
V gene: TRBV6-6; D gene: TRBD1; J gene: TRBJ1-2; CDR3 protein: ASSYSDRGDYGYT
V gene: TRBV5-1; D gene: TRBD1; J gene: TRBJ2-7; CDR3 protein: ASSSGDRGYEQY
V gene: TRBV7-3; D gene: TRBD2; J gene: TRBJ2-1; CDR3 protein: ASSLSGRLLNEQF
V gene: TRBV2; D gene: TRBD1; J gene: TRBJ1-5; CDR3 protein: ASRDDRGLLPGGNQPQH
V gene: TRBV19; D gene: -; J gene: TRBJ1-5; CDR3 protein: ASSIGHYSNQPQH
V gene: TRBV18; D gene: -; J gene: TRBJ2-2; CDR3 protein: ASSPAAAVTGELF
V gene: TRBV5-4; D gene: TRBD2; J gene: TRBJ2-7; CDR3 protein: ASSLGLAGVYEQY
V gene: TRBV5-1; D gene: -; J gene: TRBJ1-2; CDR3 protein: ASSFGDTNYGYT
V gene: TRBV5-6; D gene: -; J gene: TRBJ2-3; CDR3 protein: ASSLLRSRNTDTQY
V gene: TRBV5-1; D gene: -; J gene: TRBJ2-3; CDR3 protein: ASSLEVLTDTQY
V gene: TRBV5-5; D gene: -; J gene: TRBJ2-5; CDR3 protein: ASSLGGGYEETQY
V gene: TRBV27; D gene: TRBD1; J gene: TRBJ2-1; CDR3 protein: ASSFRGQGRNEQF
V gene: TRBV5-4; D gene: TRBD1; J gene: TRBJ2-7; CDR3 protein: ASSLPRGRGEQY
V gene: TRBV18; D gene: TRBD1; J gene: TRBJ2-7; CDR3 protein: ASSPLQGTYEQY
V gene: TRBV11-2; D gene: -; J gene: TRBJ2-5; CDR3 protein: ASSLVDRETQY
V gene: TRBV28; D gene: -; J gene: TRBJ2-3; CDR3 protein: ASSPTYSGVGDTQY
V gene: TRBV7-8; D gene: TRBD1; J gene: TRBJ1-1; CDR3 protein: ASSLADRATEAF
V gene: TRBV14; D gene: -; J gene: TRBJ1-1; CDR3 protein: ASSQIYEGITGSGTEAF
V gene: TRBV7-8; D gene: -; J gene: TRBJ2-1; CDR3 protein: ASSLVDNFEF